This T cell receptor beta chain was identified in a study of graft-versus-host responses after intestinal transplantation. Overall study context: Recipients were all induced with anti-thymocyte globulin, then given tacrolimus and steroids for about three years.

This clone occurred once. Its antigen is currently unknown. Sequencing was performed with immunoSEQ multiplex PCR; in TCRdb, only in-frame clones are kept and a portion is missing. In the table there are roughly 77,000 clones, roughly 90% of which are singletons. The CDR3 consists of 18 residues. Germline V lookup: CDR1 SGDLS, CDR2 YYNGEE. The V end lost 0 bases, the J end lost 6 bases, and 22 bases lay between the germline ends. Overall study findings and caveats: In patients with graft-donor T cell macrochimerism, allograft graft-versus-host to host-versus-graft clonal ratios were high.

The sequence came from a human donor who received an intestinal transplant. The specimen was unstimulated CD8+ T cells sorted from spleen or lymph node cells, collected before intestinal transplant. This chain links TRBV9 with TRBJ1-5; TRBD1 is a possible D gene (6 bases). In nucleotides, the CDR3 is TGTGCCAGCAGCGTAGAGGGGGGGGAAAGGGAGCCCCCTCAGCCCCAGCATTTT. Translation: CASSVEGGEREPPQPQHF. The full variable domain, with the rest looked up from reference TRBV9 and TRBJ1-5, is DSGVTQTPKHLITATGQRVTLRCSPRSGDLSVYWYQQSLDQGLQFLIQYYNGEERAKGNILERFSAQQFPDLHSELNLSSLELGDSALYFCASSVEGGEREPPQPQHFGDGTRLSIL.